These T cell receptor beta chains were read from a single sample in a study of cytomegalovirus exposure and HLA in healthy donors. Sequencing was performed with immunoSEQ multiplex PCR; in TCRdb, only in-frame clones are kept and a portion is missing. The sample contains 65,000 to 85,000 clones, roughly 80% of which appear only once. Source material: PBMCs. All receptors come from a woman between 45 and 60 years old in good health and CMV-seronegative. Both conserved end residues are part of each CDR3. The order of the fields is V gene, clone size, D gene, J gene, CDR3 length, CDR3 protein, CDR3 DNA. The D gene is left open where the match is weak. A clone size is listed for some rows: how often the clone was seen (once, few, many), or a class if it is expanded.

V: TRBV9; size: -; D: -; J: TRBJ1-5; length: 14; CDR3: CASSVSGGNQPQHF; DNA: TGTGCCAGCAGCGTCTCGGGGGGCAATCAGCCCCAGCATTTT
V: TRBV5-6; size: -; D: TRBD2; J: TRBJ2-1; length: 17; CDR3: CASSVSTSGSVYNEQFF; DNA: TGTGCCAGCAGCGTGTCGACTAGCGGGAGTGTCTACAATGAGCAGTTCTTC
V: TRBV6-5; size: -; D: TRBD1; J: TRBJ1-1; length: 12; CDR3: CASSRQGAKAFF; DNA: TGTGCCAGCAGCAGACAGGGGGCGAAGGCTTTCTTT
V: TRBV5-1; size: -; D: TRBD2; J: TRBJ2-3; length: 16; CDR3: CASSLRGGGLPDTQYF; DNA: TGCGCCAGCAGCCTGCGCGGGGGGGGCCTTCCAGATACGCAGTATTTT
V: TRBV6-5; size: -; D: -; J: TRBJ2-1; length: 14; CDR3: CASRLDGAYNEQFF; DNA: TGTGCCAGCAGGCTCGACGGAGCCTACAATGAGCAGTTCTTC
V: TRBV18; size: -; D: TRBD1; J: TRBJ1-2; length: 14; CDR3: CASSPRDRGDGYTF; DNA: TGTGCCAGCTCACCACGAGACAGGGGCGATGGCTACACCTTC
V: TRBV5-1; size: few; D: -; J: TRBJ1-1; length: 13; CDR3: CASQEGRNTEAFF; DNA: TGCGCCAGCCAGGAAGGGAGGAACACTGAAGCTTTCTTT
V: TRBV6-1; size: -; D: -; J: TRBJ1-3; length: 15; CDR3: CASSEGGSSGNTIYF; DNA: TGTGCCAGCAGTGAGGGTGGGAGCTCTGGAAACACCATATATTTT
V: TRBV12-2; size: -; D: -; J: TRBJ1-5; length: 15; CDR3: CASRPIGRGWEPQHF; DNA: TGTGCAAGTCGCCCAATCGGACGGGGGTGGGAGCCCCAGCATTTT
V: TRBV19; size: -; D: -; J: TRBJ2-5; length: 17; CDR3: CASTPRGGRTGPETQYF; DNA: TGTGCCAGTACTCCCCGGGGGGGACGGACAGGACCGGAGACCCAGTACTTC
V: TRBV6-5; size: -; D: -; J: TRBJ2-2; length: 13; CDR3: CASSYRGAGELFF; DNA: TGTGCCAGCAGTTACAGGGGCGCCGGGGAGCTGTTTTTT
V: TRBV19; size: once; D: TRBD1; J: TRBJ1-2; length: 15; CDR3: CASSSPGQGNYGYTF; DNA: TGTGCCAGTAGTAGCCCGGGACAGGGTAACTATGGCTACACCTTC
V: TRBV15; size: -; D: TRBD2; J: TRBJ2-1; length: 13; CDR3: CATSRDRFGGAFF; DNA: TGTGCCACCAGCAGAGATAGGTTCGGGGGGGCGTTCTTC
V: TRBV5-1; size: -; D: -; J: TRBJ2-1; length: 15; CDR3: CASSLRRQGKAEQFF; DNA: TGCGCCAGCAGCTTGCGTCGGCAGGGAAAAGCTGAGCAGTTCTTC
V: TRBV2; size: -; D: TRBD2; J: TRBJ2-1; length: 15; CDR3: CASRGGLAVWNEQFF; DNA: TGTGCCAGCAGGGGGGGACTAGCGGTCTGGAATGAGCAGTTCTTC
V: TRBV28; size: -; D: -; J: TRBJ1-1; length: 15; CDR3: CASSFVGGGRTEAFF; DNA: TGTGCCAGCAGTTTTGTTGGGGGGGGAAGGACTGAAGCTTTCTTT
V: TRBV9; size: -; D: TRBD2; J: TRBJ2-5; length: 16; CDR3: CASSGTSGGAGETQYF; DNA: TGTGCCAGCAGTGGGACTAGCGGGGGGGCTGGGGAGACCCAGTACTTC
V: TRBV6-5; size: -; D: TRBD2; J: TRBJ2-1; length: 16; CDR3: CASSYSRLALSNEQFF; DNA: TGTGCCAGCAGTTACTCCCGACTAGCCCTTTCCAATGAGCAGTTCTTC
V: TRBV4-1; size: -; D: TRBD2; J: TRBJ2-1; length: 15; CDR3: CASSQRLAGGNEQFF; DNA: TGCGCCAGCAGCCAAAGACTAGCGGGAGGCAATGAGCAGTTCTTC
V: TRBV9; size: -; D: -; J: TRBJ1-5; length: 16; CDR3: CASSPHRQEVNQPQHF; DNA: TGTGCCAGCAGCCCCCATCGCCAGGAGGTTAATCAGCCCCAGCATTTT
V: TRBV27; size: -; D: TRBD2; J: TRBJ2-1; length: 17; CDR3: CASSFWTSGRRGNEQFF; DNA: TGTGCCAGCAGTTTTTGGACTAGCGGGAGAAGGGGCAATGAGCAGTTCTTC
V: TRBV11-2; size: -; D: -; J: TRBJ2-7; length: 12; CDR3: CASSYASYEQYF; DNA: TGTGCCAGCAGCTATGCGAGTTACGAGCAGTACTTC
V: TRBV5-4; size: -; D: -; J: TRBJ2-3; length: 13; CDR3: CASSLSGTDTQYF; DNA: TGTGCCAGCAGCTTGTCGGGCACAGATACGCAGTATTTT
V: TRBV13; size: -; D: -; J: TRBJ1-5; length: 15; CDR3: CASSLAGSWNQPQHF; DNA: TGTGCCAGCAGCTTGGCAGGGTCATGGAATCAGCCCCAGCATTTT
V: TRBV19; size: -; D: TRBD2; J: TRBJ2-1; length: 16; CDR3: CASSIDASGSYNEQFF; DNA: TGTGCCAGTAGTATAGACGCTAGCGGATCCTACAATGAGCAGTTCTTC
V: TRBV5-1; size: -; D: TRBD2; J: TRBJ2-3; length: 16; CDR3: CASSLGPSGGTDTQYF; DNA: TGCGCCAGCAGCTTGGGGCCGAGCGGGGGCACAGATACGCAGTATTTT
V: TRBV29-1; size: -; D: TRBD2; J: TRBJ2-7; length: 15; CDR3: CSVEDGRASGNEQYF; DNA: TGCAGCGTTGAAGACGGGAGGGCTTCCGGGAACGAGCAGTACTTC
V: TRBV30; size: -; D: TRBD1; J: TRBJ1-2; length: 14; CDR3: CAWSEGTGTNGYTF; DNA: TGTGCCTGGTCCGAAGGGACAGGGACAAATGGCTACACCTTC
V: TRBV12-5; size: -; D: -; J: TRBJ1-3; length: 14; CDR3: CASDLTGSGNTIYF; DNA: TGTGCTAGTGACCTTACAGGGTCTGGAAACACCATATATTTT
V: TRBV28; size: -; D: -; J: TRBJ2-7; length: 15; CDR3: CASSAISGSSYEQYF; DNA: TGTGCCAGCAGCGCAATCTCAGGGTCCTCCTACGAGCAGTACTTC
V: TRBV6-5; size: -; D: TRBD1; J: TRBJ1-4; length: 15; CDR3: CASSGGDRGNEKLFF; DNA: TGTGCCAGCAGCGGGGGGGACAGGGGCAACGAAAAACTGTTTTTT
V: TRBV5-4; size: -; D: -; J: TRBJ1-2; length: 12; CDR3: CASRLPGGGYTF; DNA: TGTGCCAGCAGGTTGCCGGGGGGTGGCTACACCTTC
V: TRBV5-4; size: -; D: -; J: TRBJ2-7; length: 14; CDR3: CASSLERTAYEQYF; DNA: TGTGCCAGCAGCTTGGAGAGGACAGCCTACGAGCAGTACTTC
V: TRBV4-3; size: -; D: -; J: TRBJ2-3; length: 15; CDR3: CASSQDGVSTDTQYF; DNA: TGCGCCAGCAGCCAAGATGGAGTTAGCACAGATACGCAGTATTTT
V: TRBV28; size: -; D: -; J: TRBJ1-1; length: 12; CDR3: CASSLGVSEAFF; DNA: TGTGCCAGCAGTTTAGGTGTCAGTGAAGCTTTCTTT
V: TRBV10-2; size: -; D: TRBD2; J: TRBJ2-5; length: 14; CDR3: CASRQDSGSETQYF; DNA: TGCGCCAGCAGACAAGATAGCGGGAGTGAGACCCAGTACTTC
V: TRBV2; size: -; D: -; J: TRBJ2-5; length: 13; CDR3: CASSGWQGETQYF; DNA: TGTGCCAGCAGTGGGTGGCAGGGAGAGACCCAGTACTTC
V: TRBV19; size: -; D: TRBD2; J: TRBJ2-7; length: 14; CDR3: CASAPSGGPYEQYF; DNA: TGTGCCAGTGCCCCTAGCGGAGGGCCCTACGAGCAGTACTTC
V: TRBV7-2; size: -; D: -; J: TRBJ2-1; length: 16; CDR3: CASSLGGRVGYNEQFF; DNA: TGTGCCAGCAGCTTAGGTGGCAGGGTGGGCTACAATGAGCAGTTCTTC
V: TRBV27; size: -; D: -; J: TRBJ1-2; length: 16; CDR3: CASSSRVGRTNYGYTF; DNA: TGTGCCAGCAGTTCAAGAGTGGGCAGAACTAACTATGGCTACACCTTC
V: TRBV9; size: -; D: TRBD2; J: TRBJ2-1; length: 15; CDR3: CASSAAGGAYNEQFF; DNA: TGTGCCAGCAGCGCTGCGGGAGGAGCCTACAATGAGCAGTTCTTC
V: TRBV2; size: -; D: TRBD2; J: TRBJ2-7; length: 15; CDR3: CASRPLAGAPLEQYF; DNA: TGTGCCAGCAGACCTTTAGCGGGAGCGCCCCTCGAGCAGTACTTC
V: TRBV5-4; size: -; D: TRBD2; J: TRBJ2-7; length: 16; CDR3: CASSTGVSGRSYEQYF; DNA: TGTGCCAGCAGCACCGGCGTTAGCGGGAGATCCTACGAGCAGTACTTC
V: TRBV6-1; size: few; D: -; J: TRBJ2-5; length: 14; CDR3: CASSEAGGQETQYF; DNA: TGTGCCAGCAGTGAAGCGGGGGGCCAAGAGACCCAGTACTTC
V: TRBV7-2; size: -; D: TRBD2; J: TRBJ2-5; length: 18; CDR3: CASSFPRLAGAFQETQYF; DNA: TGTGCCAGCAGCTTTCCCCGTCTAGCGGGGGCTTTCCAAGAGACCCAGTACTTC
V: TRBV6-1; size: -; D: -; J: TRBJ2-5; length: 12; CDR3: CASRLTQETQYF; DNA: TGTGCCAGCCGACTTACTCAAGAGACCCAGTACTTC
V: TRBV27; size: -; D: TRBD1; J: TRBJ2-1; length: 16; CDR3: CASSYSGTGSADEQFF; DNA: TGTGCCAGCAGTTACTCCGGGACAGGGAGTGCGGATGAGCAGTTCTTC
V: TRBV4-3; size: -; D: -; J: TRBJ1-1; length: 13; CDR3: CASSQEAGTEAFF; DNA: TGCGCCAGCAGCCAAGAAGCAGGCACTGAAGCTTTCTTT